This entry describes one T cell receptor beta chain. Its antigen is still unknown. The conserved phenylalanine or tryptophan normally closing the CDR3 is absent here, so this likely arose from a read error. A modified ARM-PCR protocol with three rounds of nested PCR amplified TCRbeta. MiXCR was run by TCRdb on the multiplex PCR reads, yielding one entry per CDR3 protein. The sample holds approximately 80,000 distinct CDR3 sequences, about 82% seen once. The data were taken from a study of tumor and adjacent non-tumor tissue in lung cancer. Study overall: Histology: about a dozen adenocarcinoma, a couple of squamous cell carcinoma, 1 small cell lung cancer. Aged about 31 to 80 years, patients included 10 men and a few women with stage I to III disease. Regarding the study as a whole: Normal lung showed higher cumulative top 100 clone frequency than tumor.

No cell sorting was done before RNA was extracted from the tissue. The normal lung tissue was taken more than 3 cm from the tumor edge. Between August and November 2014, newly diagnosed, chemotherapy-naive lung cancer patients underwent thoracic surgery in China. The sequencing input was distant non-tumor lung tissue. The TCR sequence derives from a man aged 60-69 years with non-small cell lung cancer.

CDR3 coding DNA: TGTGCCAGCAGTTTAGCGGGGGCCAGCACTGGGGCCAACATCCTGACTTGC. Protein: CASSLAGASTGANILTC. The chain couples TRBV6-5 to TRBJ2-6, with 9 bases matching TRBD2. The CDR3 extends over 17 amino acids. CDR1 MNHEY and CDR2 SVGAGI come from the germline V gene.